The clone carrying this T cell receptor beta chain came up once. The data originate from a study of T cell responses to AZD1222 COVID-19 vaccine. The method was immunoSEQ multiplex PCR; TCRdb's version includes in-frame clones alone and lacks a portion of them. The profile shows around 130,000 clones, about 86% of them singletons. CDR1 and CDR2 (germline): MNHEY, SVGEGT. There are 15 residues in the CDR3. Deletions cut 7 bases from V and 2 bases from J, with 17 bases between. The clonotype was recovered from an adult in good health. The chain couples TRBV6-2 or TRBV6-3 to TRBJ2-5; the D is unclear. The sample here was peripheral blood, taken on day 0 of AZD1222 vaccination. CDR3 sequence reads: CASTPLGPTQETQYF. Here the CDR3 DNA reads TGTGCCAGCACCCCCCTGGGCCCGACTCAAGAGACCCAGTACTTC.